This T cell receptor beta chain came from a study of blood T cell repertoires in COVID-19. Overall study context: There were acute and convalescent COVID-19 samples, and they came from the United States, Italy and Spain. PBMCs, B-cell-depleted T cells, or T cells were the source of the cDNA or gDNA that made up the material.

Methods used by the authors: Estimation of nucleated cell counts was performed using reference gene primer amplification. Profiled with immunoSEQ multiplex PCR; TCRdb holds only in-frame clones, not every one. V, J and clone size reflect that table, while D and trimming were determined from the DNA. The sample lists about 45,000 clones, roughly 84% occurring once. Trimming took off 6 bases at V and 12 bases at J, with 17 bases between the two ends. CDR3 length equals 12 residues. Germline V gene data show CDR1 as LGHDT and CDR2 as YNNKEL (reference sequence). V is TRBV3-1 (or the pseudogene TRBV3-2) and J is TRBJ1-1, with unresolved D. Sequenced material: peripheral blood. The TCR was taken from a woman over 75 with acute or convalescent COVID-19. The CDR3 DNA sequence: TGTGCCAGCAGTCGTCCGGGATCCGAGACTTTCTTT. Translating gives CASSRPGSETFF.